The entry below describes one T cell receptor beta chain. Its target is not known. The sample originates from a study of CD8 T cells in ankylosing spondylitis. Regarding the study as a whole: Seemingly distinctive of ankylosing spondylitis blood was a TCR beta motif formed by eight highly homologous variants. Disease-associated clones were CD8+ and fairly uncommon in peripheral blood. The authors reported significant enrichment of disease-linked clones in matched ankylosing spondylitis synovial fluid.

CDR3 size: 16 residues. V was cut by 2 bases and J by 2 bases, with 10 bases left in between. Germline loops: CDR1 MNHEY, CDR2 SVGAGI. A quantitative 5'-RACE method, one with molecular barcodes, was used to make TCR beta libraries. TCRdb reprocessed the 5' RACE reads with MiXCR, giving one entry per CDR3 protein. The sample yields roughly 250,000 distinct CDR3 sequences, around 7.8% seen once. Sequencing input: blood, either unsorted or a sorted T cell fraction (not recorded which). This receptor was identified in a male donor with ankylosing spondylitis or in good health (not recorded which). This chain joins TRBV6-5 and TRBJ1-6, with D hard to call. CDR3: CASSYGREPYNSPLHF. The DNA of the CDR3 is TGTGCCAGCAGTTACGGGCGAGAACCCTATAATTCACCCCTCCACTTT.